This T cell receptor beta chain appears in the sequencing data of a study of blood T cells in healthy people across ages. Study-level information: Template switching caught about one barcoded beta molecule for each two T cells. Study findings and constraints: Considered underestimates were the diversity estimates obtained from one million T cells.

Germline V lookup: CDR1 DFQATT, CDR2 SNEGSKA (reference sequence). The germline V and J ends were trimmed by 6 bases and 6 bases, with 16 bases remaining between them. This CDR3 contains 13 residues. A second PCR of about 6 to 12 cycles used a sample-barcoded 5' primer and a J-beta primer mix. Every molecule of cDNA carried a tag from a template-switch adaptor with 12 random nucleotides. One entry per CDR3 protein, called by TCRdb with MiXCR from the 5' RACE reads. This table holds 920,000 or so distinct CDR3 sequences, around 45% found once. Remarks on this clonotype: Its specificity is unknown.

This chain joins TRBV20-1 and TRBJ2-3; possibly TRBD2 for D (5 bases). The sample comprised blood. This receptor was taken from an older woman in good health. CDR3 amino acids: CSALASRGDTQYF. The CDR3 region has the DNA TGCAGTGCCCTAGCCTCTAGAGGGGATACGCAGTATTTT.